These 30 T cell receptor beta chains were sequenced from one sample in a study of response to subunit inactivated influenza vaccine. MiXCR was run by TCRdb on the RT-PCR reads, yielding one entry per CDR3 protein. The sample shows about 520,000 distinct CDR3 sequences, 25% of them seen only once. The source was CD4+ T cells sorted from PBMCs, collected roughly 5 days after vaccination. The receptors here all came from a man in his forties or fifties who received an inactivated influenza vaccine.

The chain carries TRBV12-3 or TRBV12-4 and TRBJ1-2; a weak D match, TRBD1 (6 bases). V was cut by 5 bases and J by 0 bases, with 13 bases left in between. There are 15 residues in the CDR3. Written as DNA, the CDR3 is TGTGCCAGCAGTCCCGGGACACTAGCTAACTATGGCTACACCTTC. This translates into CASSPGTLANYGYTF.

This clonotype came up a few times. The chain is built from TRBV20-1 and TRBJ2-3; 10 bases are shared with TRBD2. J lost 1 base, V lost 5 bases, and 12 bases had no gene match. Germline CDR1 DFQATT, CDR2 SNEGSKA (reference sequence). This CDR3 region has 17 residues. The CDR3 DNA reads TGCAGTGCTCCCCTAGGCAGCGGGGGGGCGGGCACAGATACGCAGTATTTT. The encoded protein is CSAPLGSGGAGTDTQYF.

This chain joins TRBV5-1 and TRBJ2-7, with TRBD1 matching over 7 bases. J gave up 0 bases and V 5 bases, and 8 bases lay outside the gene matches. CDR1 SGHRS and CDR2 YFSETQ come from the germline V gene. The CDR3 covers 15 residues. The CDR3 nucleotides are TGCGCCAGCAGACCAACCACAGGGGACTCCTACGAGCAGTACTTC. It specifies CASRPTTGDSYEQYF.

The CDR3 sequence is CASPGTSGCNEQFF. For the CDR3, the DNA is TGCGCCAGCCCTGGGACTAGCGGGTGCAATGAGCAGTTCTTC. This rearrangement joins TRBV10-1 to TRBJ2-1, with 12 bases matching TRBD2. The CDR3 runs 14 residues. CDR1 is WNHNN, CDR2 SYGVQD, per germline (reference sequence). Trimming cost V 8 bases and J 6 bases; bases outside gene matches: 5.

CDR3 residues: CASSFRFEAFF. DNA of the CDR3: TGTGCCAGCAGTTTTAGGTTTGAAGCTTTCTTT. The chain employs TRBV12-3 or TRBV12-4 and TRBJ1-1; D not certain. The CDR3 is 11 residues long. Trimming left V 3 bases short and J 7 bases short, with 6 bases between.

The chain employs TRBV12-3 or TRBV12-4 and TRBJ2-3; 11 nucleotides align to TRBD2. Germline trimming cut 0 bases from V and 3 bases from J; bases unmatched to any gene: 5. The CDR3 has 17 residues. CDR3 region: CASSLATSGGRTDTQYF. CDR3 DNA: TGTGCCAGCAGTTTAGCAACTAGCGGGGGCCGGACAGATACGCAGTATTTT.

This clonotype turned up a few times. CDR3: CASSPDREAGGSNEQFF. The CDR3 region has the DNA TGTGCCAGCAGTCCCGATCGGGAAGCGGGAGGTTCGAATGAGCAGTTCTTC. V is TRBV12-3 or TRBV12-4 and J is TRBJ2-1; 9 bases align to TRBD2. This CDR3 is 17 amino acids long. V gave up 5 bases and J gave up 7 bases; unmatched junction bases: 15.

This clonotype was found a few times. The chain recombines TRBV4-3 with TRBJ2-1, with 10 bases aligning to TRBD2. CDR3 length equals 16 residues. Germline-derived CDR1 and CDR2 are LGHNA and YSLEER. The trim removed 0 bases at V and 10 bases at J, leaving 9 bases unmatched. The CDR3 DNA is TGCGCCAGCAGCCAAGAGTTCCAGCGGGGGGGAGGAGAGCAGTTCTTC. Residues: CASSQEFQRGGGEQFF.

This clonotype was picked up a small number of times. This sequence joins TRBV10-3 and TRBJ2-5; D unclear. V was cut by 0 bases and J by 1 base, with 6 bases left in between. The CDR3 length is 14 residues. Germline loops: CDR1 ENHRY, CDR2 SYGVKD. The CDR3 region is CAISESYSQETQYF. The DNA of the CDR3 is TGTGCCATCAGTGAGTCTTACAGCCAAGAGACCCAGTACTTC.

The CDR3 is CASSQDPRGPQHF. In DNA, the CDR3 is TGTGCCAGCAGCCAAGATCCCCGGGGGCCCCAGCATTTT. This chain connects TRBV14 to TRBJ1-5, with unresolved D. The CDR3 extends over 13 amino acids. V dropped 0 bases and J dropped 9 bases, with 9 bases sitting between them. Germline-derived CDR1 and CDR2 are SGHDN and FVKESK.

The chain employs TRBV11-2 and TRBJ2-1; a weak D match, TRBD2 (6 bases). Germline V gene lookup returns CDR1 SGHAT and CDR2 FQNNGV. The CDR3 spans 18 residues. Trimming pared 5 bases from V and 6 bases from J, leaving 26 bases between. The CDR3 DNA is TGTGCCAGCAGCCCGATCTACGGGGGATTATCGATGGGCAATGAGCAGTTCTTC. Residues: CASSPIYGGLSMGNEQFF. The whole variable domain, remainder taken from reference TRBV11-2 and TRBJ2-1, is EAGVAQSPRYKIIEKRQSVAFWCNPISGHATLYWYQQILGQGPKLLIQFQNNGVVDDSQLPKDRFSAERLKGVDSTLKIQPAKLEDSAVYLCASSPIYGGLSMGNEQFFGPGTRLTVL.

This chain links TRBV12-3 or TRBV12-4 with TRBJ2-7, with 8 bases matching TRBD1. There are 14 residues in the CDR3. The V segment lost 5 bases and the J segment 3 bases; nucleotides outside the gene matches: 6. CDR3 in amino acids: CASSLAGTGYEQYF. CDR3 bases: TGTGCCAGCAGTCTTGCCGGGACAGGCTACGAGCAGTACTTC.

J is TRBJ2-1 and V is TRBV4-3; possibly TRBD1 for D (5 bases). CDR1 is LGHNA, CDR2 YSLEER, per germline. CDR3 length equals 15 residues. Trimming took 0 bases from V and 2 from J, leaving 8 bases between them. DNA for the CDR3: TGCGCCAGCAGCCAAGATGTCAGGGCCTACAATGAGCAGTTCTTC. Translation gives CASSQDVRAYNEQFF.

This clonotype was seen a handful of times. This chain connects TRBV7-2 to TRBJ1-4; 8 nucleotides agree with TRBD1. The CDR3 is 15 residues long. After removal of 4 bases from V and 7 bases from J, the junction contained 8 bases not matched to a gene. Germline assignment: CDR1 SGHTA and CDR2 FQGNSA. The CDR3, as DNA: TGTGCCAGCAGCTCACGACAGGGGTCAGGTGAAAAACTGTTTTTT. Translation: CASSSRQGSGEKLFF.

This clonotype has only a few counts. V and J are TRBV20-1 and TRBJ1-2, with 9 bases identical to TRBD1. V lost 6 bases to trimming and J lost 3 bases; unmatched junction nucleotides: 8. Germline V gene data show CDR1 as DFQATT and CDR2 as SNEGSKA (reference sequence). This CDR3 spans 14 amino acids. The CDR3 is CSAYRTGAHYGYTF. CDR3 nucleotides: TGCAGTGCCTACAGGACAGGGGCGCACTATGGCTACACCTTC.

The rearrangement links TRBV2 to TRBJ2-7, with D tentatively TRBD1 (6 bases). The CDR3 covers 15 residues. V shed 3 bases and J shed 2 bases, with 14 bases lying between them. The germline gives CDR1 SNHLY, CDR2 FYNNEI. CDR3 sequence reads: CASSEAITGTYEQYF. The CDR3 DNA follows: TGTGCCAGCAGTGAGGCTATAACAGGGACCTACGAGCAGTACTTC.

This clonotype was seen a few times. The chain carries TRBV12-3 or TRBV12-4 and TRBJ2-1, with D uncertain. The CDR3 totals 13 residues. With 3 bases removed from V and 8 bases from J, the gap between germline ends came to 11 bases. In DNA form, the CDR3 reads TGTGCCAGCAGTTTGTCTAACCGGGATGAGCAGTTCTTC. Amino acid sequence: CASSLSNRDEQFF.

CDR3: CASSRRTSTSYEQYF. In nucleotides, the CDR3 is TGTGCCAGCAGCAGACGGACCTCTACGTCCTACGAGCAGTACTTC. This sequence joins TRBV6-2 or TRBV6-3 and TRBJ2-7, with D hard to call. This CDR3 is built from 15 residues. Trimming left V 6 bases short and J 1 base short, with 16 bases between. Germline V gene sequence: CDR1 MNHEY, CDR2 SVGEGT.

This clonotype was observed a few times. The gene calls are TRBV29-1 and TRBJ2-5, with D perhaps TRBD2 (5 bases). Germline values: CDR1 SQVTM, CDR2 ANQGSEA. The CDR3 runs 13 residues. Trimming took off 6 bases at V and 1 base at J, with 12 bases between the two ends. CDR3 sequence: CSVTRGLQETQYF. The CDR3 DNA is TGCAGCGTGACCCGGGGTCTCCAAGAGACCCAGTACTTC.

This chain links TRBV6-5 with TRBJ1-3, with D possibly being TRBD1 (6 bases). V was trimmed by 4 bases and J by 4 bases, leaving 11 bases between them. This CDR3 has 14 amino acids. The germline V gene encodes CDR1 MNHEY and CDR2 SVGAGI. The CDR3 DNA sequence: TGTGCCAGCAGTTCCGTGACAGGAGGAAACACCATATATTTT. It codes for CASSSVTGGNTIYF.

This clonotype was detected a few times. The chain carries TRBV4-1 and TRBJ2-3; D is perhaps TRBD2 (7 bases). V lost 0 bases, J lost 4 bases, and 11 bases lay in between. The CDR3 runs 15 residues. Germline assignment: CDR1 MGHRA and CDR2 YSYEKL. CDR3 sequence: CASSQERGGADTQYF. The CDR3 nucleotides are TGCGCCAGCAGCCAAGAAAGGGGGGGTGCAGATACGCAGTATTTT.

V is TRBV18 and J is TRBJ2-2; TRBD2 might be the D (5 bases). The CDR3 sequence is 15 residues long. Germline V gene lookup returns CDR1 KGHSH and CDR2 LQKENI. V dropped 2 bases and J dropped 5 bases, with 12 bases sitting between them. In DNA form, the CDR3 reads TGTGCCAGCTCACCAAAGGGTCCGGGAACCGGGGAGCTGTTTTTT. This encodes CASSPKGPGTGELFF.

The chain is built from TRBV18 and TRBJ2-5; D remains ambiguous. Germline V lookup: CDR1 KGHSH, CDR2 LQKENI. The CDR3 runs to 13 residues. V lost 3 bases and J lost 5, with 10 bases in between. DNA for the CDR3: TGTGCCAGCTCACCTGCCGCCGTGGAGACCCAGTACTTC. As protein: CASSPAAVETQYF.

The chain's CDR3 is CASSYSGRVRYSNQPQHF. The CDR3 DNA reads TGTGCCAGCAGTTACTCAGGGAGGGTACGGTATAGCAATCAGCCCCAGCATTTT. The chain combines TRBV6-5 with TRBJ1-5; D remains ambiguous. There are 18 residues in the CDR3. Trimming removed 0 bases from V and 0 bases from J, with 15 bases in between. Per germline, CDR1 MNHEY and CDR2 SVGAGI.

This clonotype occurred many times. This chain joins TRBV7-8 and TRBJ2-1; D remains unclear. The germline V gene encodes CDR1 SGHVS and CDR2 FQNEAQ. Deletions cut 0 bases from V and 10 bases from J, with 10 bases between. This CDR3 is 13 amino acids long. In DNA, the CDR3 is TGTGCCAGCAGCTTAGCGGTAGCCGGAGAGCAGTTCTTC. It is translated as CASSLAVAGEQFF.

This clonotype was picked up a small number of times. An end of the junction does not agree with germline; a read error may underlie this. The rearrangement joins TRBV6-1 to TRBJ1-6, with 10 bases that match TRBD1. The CDR3 length is 16 residues. Germline values: CDR1 MNHNS, CDR2 SASEGT. The CDR3, as DNA: TGTGCCAGTGGTGACAGGGGGCTCTCCTATAATTCACCCCTCTACTTT. It specifies CASGDRGLSYNSPLYF.

V usage is TRBV9 and J usage is TRBJ2-5; 10 bases are shared with TRBD1. The germline CDR1 and CDR2 sequences are SGDLS and YYNGEE. CDR3 size: 14 residues. V dropped 4 bases and J dropped 9; count of bases not matched to a gene: 9. This CDR3 reads CASSPSSDRGPQYF. CDR3 DNA: TGTGCCAGCAGCCCGTCTTCCGACAGGGGGCCCCAGTACTTC.

This clonotype was counted between two and nine times. This chain joins TRBV6-1 and TRBJ2-2; 9 bases align to TRBD2. This CDR3 region has 14 residues. Losses at the gene ends were 8 bases for V and 6 bases for J; bases not matched to a gene: 7. Germline loops: CDR1 MNHNS, CDR2 SASEGT. CDR3 nucleotide sequence: TGTGCCAGCTCCAAGTTAGCGGGAGCCGGGGAGCTGTTTTTT. Its protein is CASSKLAGAGELFF.

In this sample, this clonotype turned up a few times. For the CDR3, the DNA is TGTGCCAGCAGCTTAGTAAGTCGGAACACTGAAGCTTTCTTT. Encoded protein: CASSLVSRNTEAFF. The chain joins TRBV7-2 to TRBJ1-1; no firm D call. CDR3 size: 14 residues. Germline values: CDR1 SGHTA, CDR2 FQGNSA. V was trimmed by 1 base and J by 1 base, leaving 7 bases between them.

This clonotype was seen only a few times. The gene calls are TRBV6-9 and TRBJ2-7; possibly TRBD1 or TRBD2 for D (5 bases each). V dropped 6 bases and J dropped 0 bases, with 21 bases sitting between them. The length of the CDR3 is 17 residues. Germline CDR1 and CDR2: MNHGY and SVAAGI. The CDR3 sequence is CASSFEVRDGYSYEQYF. The CDR3 DNA follows: TGTGCCAGCAGCTTTGAAGTACGGGACGGGTACTCCTACGAGCAGTACTTC.